This T cell receptor beta chain was identified during a study of cytomegalovirus exposure and HLA in healthy donors. This CDR3 is 15 amino acids long. Germline V CDR1 and CDR2: SNHLY, FYNNEI. With V trimmed by 4 bases and J by 5 bases, 7 bases remained unmatched. It was with 60 Vbeta and 13 Jbeta primers that the PCR ran. Libraries were prepared by immunoSEQ multiplex PCR; TCRdb keeps only in-frame clonotypes and omits some of them. The repertoire holds some 190,000 clones, with approximately 88% as singletons. This rearrangement joins TRBV2 to TRBJ2-3; 9 bases line up with TRBD2. The receptor's source is a boy aged 2 to 10 in good health and CMV-seronegative. Material: PBMCs. The CDR3 region has the DNA TGTGCCAGCAGTGCCAGCGGGAGGATGGTAGATACGCAGTATTTT. This encodes CASSASGRMVDTQYF.